This entry describes one T cell receptor (beta chain). Its antigen is currently unknown. The sample comes from a study of cytomegalovirus exposure and HLA in healthy donors. Study outcomes and limitations: Upon later analysis, HLA-associated TCR beta chains proved more clonally expanded than other, equally common chains.

The ends lost 2 bases at V and 4 bases at J; junction bases unmatched: 5. CDR1 and CDR2 (germline): SGHKS, YYEKEE (reference sequence). The CDR3 sequence is 14 residues long. 13 Jbeta primers and 60 Vbeta primers were used for the PCR. Repertoires were generated with immunoSEQ multiplex PCR, while TCRdb's copy carries only in-frame clones and drops some. The sample yields over 90,000 clones, approximately 79% seen once. Sequencing was carried out using PBMCs. This clonotype was sampled from a man aged 45-65 years in good health and CMV-seropositive. The chain is built from TRBV5-5 and TRBJ1-2, with 7 bases identical to TRBD1. This chain's CDR3 is CASSLGDRTYGYTF. Written as DNA, the CDR3 is TGTGCCAGCAGCTTAGGGGACAGAACCTATGGCTACACCTTC.